This T cell receptor (beta chain) appears in the sequencing data of a study of neurological immune-mediated disorders. Study findings and constraints: Phylogenetically, 18 of 34 multiple sclerosis patients' repertoires fell into one related-CDR3 cluster, a possible signature.

The V gene lost 4 bases and the J gene lost 2 bases, with 16 bases spanning the gap. The CDR3 contains 16 residues. CDR1 is ENHRY, CDR2 SYGVKD, per germline. This clonotype was recorded at least ten times. Its antigen is undetermined. TCRdb re-derived calls from the 5' RACE reads in MiXCR, one entry per CDR3 protein. The sample yields 80,000 to 100,000 distinct CDR3 sequences, roughly 3.5% seen once. Sequenced material: PBMCs. This clonotype was obtained from a woman between 50 and 59 years old with multiple sclerosis. The rearrangement uses TRBV10-3 and TRBJ2-3; D is undetermined. CDR3 in DNA: TGTGCCATCAGTGCTTCCGGGCCTCTCCTCACAGATACGCAGTATTTT. Translated: CAISASGPLLTDTQYF.